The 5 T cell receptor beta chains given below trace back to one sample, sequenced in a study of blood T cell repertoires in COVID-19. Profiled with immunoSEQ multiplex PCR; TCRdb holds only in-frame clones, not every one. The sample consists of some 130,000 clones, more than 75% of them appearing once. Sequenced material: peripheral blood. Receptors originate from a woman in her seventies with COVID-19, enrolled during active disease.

The CDR3 region is CASRHLGQGRDEQYF. Here the CDR3 DNA reads TGTGCCAGCAGACATCTCGGACAGGGTCGGGACGAGCAGTACTTC. V gene TRBV21-1 combines with J gene TRBJ2-7; the table's D gene call, TRBD1, was not cross checked with the DNA. TRBV21-1 is a recognized pseudogene. CDR3 length: 15 residues.

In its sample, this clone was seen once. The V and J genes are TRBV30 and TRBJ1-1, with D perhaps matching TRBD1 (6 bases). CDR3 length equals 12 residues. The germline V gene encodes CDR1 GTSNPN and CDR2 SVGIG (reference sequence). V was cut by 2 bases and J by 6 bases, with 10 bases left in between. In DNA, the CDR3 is TGTGCCTGGAGTTCCAAGGGGGCTGAAGCTTTCTTT. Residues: CAWSSKGAEAFF.

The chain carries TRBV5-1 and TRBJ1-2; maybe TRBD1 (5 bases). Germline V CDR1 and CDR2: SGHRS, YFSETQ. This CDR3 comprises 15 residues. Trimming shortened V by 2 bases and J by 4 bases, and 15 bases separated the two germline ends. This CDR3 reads CASSLTGRDGYGYTF. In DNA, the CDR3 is TGCGCCAGCAGCTTAACAGGCCGCGACGGCTATGGCTACACCTTC. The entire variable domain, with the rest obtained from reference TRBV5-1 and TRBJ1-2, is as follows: KAGVTQTPRYLIKTRGQQVTLSCSPISGHRSVSWYQQTPGQGLQFLFEYFSETQRNKGNFPGRFSGRQFSNSRSEMNVSTLELGDSALYLCASSLTGRDGYGYTFGSGTRLTVV.

The CDR3: CASSFAGAVFF. As DNA, the CDR3 is TGTGCCAGCAGCTTCGCGGGGGCCGTGTTCTTC. The gene calls are TRBV11-2 and TRBJ2-1; possible D gene TRBD2, 7 bases. V gave up 3 bases and J gave up 15 bases, with 12 bases separating them. This CDR3 is 11 amino acids long. Germline lookup yields CDR1 SGHAT and CDR2 FQNNGV.

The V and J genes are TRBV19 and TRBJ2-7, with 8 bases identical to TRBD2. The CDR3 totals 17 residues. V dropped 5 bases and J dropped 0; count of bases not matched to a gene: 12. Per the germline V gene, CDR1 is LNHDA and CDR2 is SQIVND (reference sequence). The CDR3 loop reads CASSPGVGSGVSYEQYF. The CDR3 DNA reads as TGTGCCAGTAGTCCCGGCGTCGGTAGCGGGGTCTCCTACGAGCAGTACTTC.